This TCR beta chain was found in a study of blood T cell repertoires in COVID-19. Study information: COVID-19 samples from acute and convalescent phases originated in the United States, Italy and Spain. The cDNA or gDNA used as material had been derived from T cells, B-cell-depleted T cells, or PBMCs.

Per the authors' pipeline: Quantification of nucleated cells was approximated via reference gene primer amplification. The table came from immunoSEQ multiplex PCR; TCRdb's copy has only in-frame clones and leaves some out. D and trimming come from the DNA, and the V and J calls and clone size come from that table. The sample has fewer than 350,000 clones, around 87% seen once. Specimen: peripheral blood. This TCR was sampled from a woman between 45 and 60 years old who had recovered from COVID-19.

The CDR3 is CASSLMSGGSNTQYF. CDR3 in DNA: TGTGCCAGCAGCTTAATGAGCGGGGGGTCGAATACGCAGTATTTT. The rearrangement links TRBV7-2 to TRBJ2-3, with 9 bases fitting TRBD2. The CDR3 is 15 residues long. Looked up from germline, CDR1 is SGHTA and CDR2 is FQGNSA. V lost 2 bases and J lost 7; bases outside the gene matches: 7.